This passage covers 19 T cell receptor beta chains from one sample sequenced in a study of T-cell memory formation after mild COVID-19. TCRdb ran MiXCR on the 5' RACE reads and lists one entry per CDR3 protein. Here the sample spans 45,000 or so distinct CDR3 sequences, 6% to 7% being singletons. Source material: PBMCs or a T cell subset sorted from them (not recorded which). The receptors originated from an adult who had mild COVID-19 (a few samples of this study predate the infection). Cell type and time point are not known.

This clonotype showed up many times. V and J are TRBV3-1 and TRBJ2-7; TRBD1 agrees at 12 bases. From germline, CDR1 is LGHDT and CDR2 YNNKEL (reference sequence). V gave up 4 bases and J gave up 2 bases; unmatched junction bases: 3. CDR3 size: 15 residues. CDR3 region: CASSPGTGGAYEQYF. For the CDR3, the DNA is TGTGCCAGCAGCCCCGGGACAGGGGGCGCCTACGAGCAGTACTTC.

This clonotype was seen ten or more times. The J gene is TRBJ1-1, the V gene TRBV7-2; D gene unclear. Trimming pared 1 base from V and 4 bases from J, leaving 10 bases between. Germline-derived CDR1 and CDR2 are SGHTA and FQGNSA. The CDR3 totals 14 residues. CDR3 in amino acids: CASSLEQRSTEAFF. In nucleotides, the CDR3 is TGTGCCAGCAGCTTAGAACAGCGAAGCACTGAAGCTTTCTTT.

The chain links TRBV24-1 to TRBJ2-1, with 9 bases identical to TRBD1. Trimming at V came to 2 bases and at J to 4 bases, leaving 14 bases not matched to a gene. The germline V gene encodes CDR1 KGHDR and CDR2 SFDVKD. The CDR3 is 19 amino acids. The CDR3 coding sequence is TGTGCCACCAGTGATTACAACCCGCGTGGACAGGGGCGGTACAATGAGCAGTTCTTC. Its translation: CATSDYNPRGQGRYNEQFF.

This clonotype was counted between two and nine times. The chain combines TRBV24-1 with TRBJ1-1, with D uncertain. The CDR3 spans 15 residues. The V and J ends lost 2 bases and 7 bases respectively, with 16 bases between them. CDR1 KGHDR and CDR2 SFDVKD come from the germline V gene. CDR3 protein: CATSDSQRIHGEAFF. CDR3 in DNA: TGTGCCACCAGTGATTCCCAGAGAATTCATGGTGAAGCTTTCTTT.

CDR3 sequence: CASSHSRDRGFYEQYF. As DNA, the CDR3 is TGTGCCAGCAGCCACAGCCGGGACAGGGGATTCTACGAGCAGTACTTC. J is TRBJ2-7 and V is TRBV11-2; 10 bases are a match to TRBD1. This CDR3 is 16 amino acids long. The V and J ends lost 5 bases and 3 bases, in that order; junction bases with no gene match: 10. CDR1 and CDR2 (germline): SGHAT, FQNNGV.

This clonotype was seen more than once but under ten times. This sequence joins TRBV20-1 and TRBJ1-1, with D unclear. The CDR3 sequence is 13 residues long. V lost 0 bases and J 4 bases, leaving 9 bases between the germline ends. The V gene's germline CDR1 is DFQATT and CDR2 SNEGSKA (reference sequence). The CDR3 here is CSARDLLATEAFF. As DNA, the CDR3 is TGCAGTGCTAGAGATCTGCTCGCCACTGAAGCTTTCTTT.

This clonotype was picked up many times. The rearrangement links TRBV12-3 or TRBV12-4 to TRBJ2-7; TRBD1 aligns across 9 bases. This CDR3 spans 13 amino acids. Trimming cost V 4 bases and J 4 bases; bases outside gene matches: 2. The CDR3 loop reads CASSSGQGYEQYF. The CDR3, as DNA: TGTGCCAGCAGTTCGGGACAGGGTTACGAGCAGTACTTC.

The table lists this clonotype with many counts. The chain carries TRBV24-1 and TRBJ2-3, with a tentative D call TRBD1 (5 bases). Germline V gene lookup returns CDR1 KGHDR and CDR2 SFDVKD. The CDR3 is 16 amino acids. Trimming shortened V by 3 bases and J by 4 bases, and 16 bases separated the two germline ends. As DNA, the CDR3 is TGTGCCACCAGTGATGCTGACAGCGCGACCTCAGATACGCAGTATTTT. It yields the protein CATSDADSATSDTQYF.

This clonotype was recorded many times. As DNA, the CDR3 is TGTGCCAGCAGCTACGACAGCAACACTGAAGCTTTCTTT. The encoded protein is CASSYDSNTEAFF. The V and J genes are TRBV7-7 and TRBJ1-1; maybe TRBD1 (5 bases). The CDR3 runs 13 residues. In germline, CDR1 is SSHAT, CDR2 FNYEAQ (reference sequence). Trimming shortened V by 4 bases and J by 2 bases, and 8 bases separated the two germline ends.

This clonotype showed up just a few times. This rearrangement joins TRBV6-6 to TRBJ1-2; D possibly corresponds to TRBD1 (5 bases). V was trimmed by 7 bases and J by 2 bases, leaving 11 bases between them. There are 13 residues in the CDR3. From germline, CDR1 is MNHNY and CDR2 SVGAGI (reference sequence). CDR3 sequence: CASMMTANYGYTF. The DNA of the CDR3 is TGTGCCAGCATGATGACAGCAAACTATGGCTACACCTTC.

This clonotype was observed at least ten times. This rearrangement joins TRBV21-1 to TRBJ2-7. TRBV21-1 is a pseudogene locus. This CDR3 is 14 amino acids long. The CDR3 DNA follows: TGTGCCAGCAGCACCCCAGGGAGACTCTACGAGCAGTACTTC. Translated, it gives CASSTPGRLYEQYF.

This clonotype ranks as medium-sized. V is TRBV19 and J is TRBJ2-1, with a tentative D call TRBD2 (6 bases). With 1 base removed from V and 6 bases from J, the gap between germline ends came to 25 bases. Germline V gene lookup returns CDR1 LNHDA and CDR2 SQIVND (reference sequence). The CDR3 runs 19 residues. CDR3: CASSIAKGSGDHRSNEQFF. DNA for the CDR3: TGTGCCAGTAGTATAGCCAAGGGTTCGGGAGACCATCGGTCCAATGAGCAGTTCTTC.

V usage is TRBV7-2 and J usage is TRBJ1-4; D is unclear. The CDR3 has 14 amino acids. Germline assignment: CDR1 SGHTA and CDR2 FQGNSA. Trimming shortened V by 3 bases and J by 3 bases, and 8 bases separated the two germline ends. The CDR3 is CASSFGGPNEKLFF. The CDR3 nucleotides are TGTGCCAGCAGCTTCGGTGGCCCTAATGAAAAACTGTTTTTT.

Ten or more counts support this clonotype. The chain has TRBV3-1 and TRBJ2-5; D is undetermined. Trimming removed 8 bases from V and 1 base from J, with 11 bases in between. There are 13 residues in the CDR3. Germline values: CDR1 LGHDT, CDR2 YNNKEL (reference sequence). CDR3 DNA sequence: TGTGCCAGCCAGATCAGGCCCCAAGAGACCCAGTACTTC. It specifies CASQIRPQETQYF.

A word on this clonotype: Relative to the germline gene, one junction end is altered; a read error may explain this. J is TRBJ1-3 and V is TRBV7-9, with D unclear. In germline, CDR1 is SEHNR, CDR2 FQNEAQ (reference sequence). The CDR3 sequence is 16 residues long. CDR3 sequence (DNA): TGTGCCAGCAGCCCGCGCAGTAGCTACTCTGTAAACACCATATATTTT. Its protein is CASSPRSSYSVNTIYF.

This clonotype was detected a few times. Here the CDR3 reads CASSPERNQPQHF. CDR3 in DNA: TGTGCCAGCAGCCCAGAGAGGAACCAGCCCCAGCATTTT. This chain uses TRBV4-2 with TRBJ1-5; the D is unclear. This CDR3 comprises 13 residues. The germline CDR1 and CDR2 sequences are LGHNA and YNFKEQ. Trimming left V 4 bases short and J 7 bases short, with 11 bases between.

This clonotype was seen at least ten times. This sequence joins TRBV5-1 and TRBJ2-1; the match to TRBD2 covers 13 bases. The junction had 21 bases not matched to a gene; V was cut back by 4 bases and J by 8 bases. Germline V gene lookup returns CDR1 SGHRS and CDR2 YFSETQ. This CDR3 comprises 20 residues. CDR3 in DNA: TGCGCCAGCAGCGCATCAACGACTAGCGGGGGGCCCGTTAGGGGAGATGAGCAGTTCTTC. Translation: CASSASTTSGGPVRGDEQFF.

This clonotype showed up just a few times. This chain joins TRBV24-1 and TRBJ1-2; 9 bases align to TRBD1. The V segment lost 4 bases and the J segment 7 bases; nucleotides outside the gene matches: 3. This CDR3 is built from 13 residues. Per germline, CDR1 KGHDR and CDR2 SFDVKD. CDR3 in amino acids: CATSDPTGGGYTF. The CDR3 nucleotides read TGTGCCACCAGTGACCCGACAGGGGGTGGCTACACCTTC.

The table lists this clonotype with many counts. The chain is built from TRBV18 and TRBJ2-5; no reliable D call. Trimming pared 2 bases from V and 4 bases from J, leaving 8 bases between. CDR3 size: 13 residues. Per germline, CDR1 KGHSH and CDR2 LQKENI. In nucleotides, the CDR3 is TGTGCCAGCTCACCAGGGCTTGGAGAGACCCAGTACTTC. Residues: CASSPGLGETQYF.